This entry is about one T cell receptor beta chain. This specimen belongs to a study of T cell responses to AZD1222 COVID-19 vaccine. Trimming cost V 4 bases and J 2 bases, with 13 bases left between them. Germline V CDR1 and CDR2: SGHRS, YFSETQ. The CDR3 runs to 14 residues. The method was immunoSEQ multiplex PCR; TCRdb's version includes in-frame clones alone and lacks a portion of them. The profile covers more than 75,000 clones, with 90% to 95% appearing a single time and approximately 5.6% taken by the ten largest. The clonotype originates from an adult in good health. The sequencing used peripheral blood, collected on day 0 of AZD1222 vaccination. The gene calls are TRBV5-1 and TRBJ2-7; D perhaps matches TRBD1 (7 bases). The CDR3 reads CASSPGDRTYEQYF. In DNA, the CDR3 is TGCGCCAGCAGCCCGGGGGACAGAACCTACGAGCAGTACTTC.